This is a list of T cell receptor beta chains from one sample in a study of vaccination and CD4 T cells after COVID-19. No antigen has been assigned to these receptors. TCRdb fed the PCR reads into MiXCR, producing one record per CDR3 protein. The data contain 15,000 to 20,000 distinct CDR3 sequences, roughly 50% of them singletons. Source: CD4+ T cells from blood, cultured in vitro, taken before SARS-CoV-2 vaccination. Receptors originate from a human donor who had recovered from COVID-19. The CDR3 runs from the conserved cysteine through the conserved F or W. D genes are given only for firm matches. Size is omitted from some rows. Given values are once, few, many or a class for expanded clones.

-	TRBV18	TRBD1	TRBJ1-1	TGTGCCAGCTCACCTTTGGGACAGGAGAACACTGAAGCTTTCTTT	CASSPLGQENTEAFF
-	TRBV7-3	-	TRBJ2-3	TGTGCCAGCAGCCTTGGACAGTTCACAGATACGCAGTATTTT	CASSLGQFTDTQYF
few	TRBV19	TRBD1	TRBJ1-5	TGTGCCAGTAGTATACAGGGGGGCAGGTCCCACCAACAGCCCCAGCATTTT	CASSIQGGRSHQQPQHF
-	TRBV6-2/TRBV6-3	TRBD1	TRBJ2-5	TGTGCCAGCAAGGAAGGGGGCGCGGAGACCCAGTACTTC	CASKEGGAETQYF
-	TRBV19	TRBD1	TRBJ2-3	TGTGCCAGTAGTACTCGACAGGGACCTAGCACAGATACGCAGTATTTT	CASSTRQGPSTDTQYF
-	TRBV20-1	TRBD2	TRBJ2-5	TGCAGTGCTAGAGTTTCGAGGCTAGCGGGAGGGCTGGGGGGAGAGACCCAGTACTTC	CSARVSRLAGGLGGETQYF
-	TRBV28	-	TRBJ1-1	TGTGCCAGCAGTTTATGGGGGCGGATGAACACTGAAGCTTTCTTT	CASSLWGRMNTEAFF
-	TRBV10-3	TRBD2	TRBJ2-1	TGTGCCATCGGCGGGACTAGCGATGATGAGCAGTTCTTC	CAIGGTSDDEQFF
-	TRBV24-1	-	TRBJ1-5	TGTGCCACCAGTGAACAGGATACTAATCAGCCCCAGCATTTT	CATSEQDTNQPQHF
-	TRBV7-3	-	TRBJ1-6	TGTGCCAGCAGCTTAATTAAGGCCGGCGGGGGGACCATCTCACCCCTCCACTTT	CASSLIKAGGGTISPLHF
-	TRBV18	-	TRBJ2-5	TGTGCCAGCTCACCACCCCCAGCGGTGACCCAGTACTTC	CASSPPPAVTQYF
few	TRBV6-5	-	TRBJ1-2	TGTGCCAGCAGTTACTCGAAGGACAGTCCCTATGGCTACACCTTC	CASSYSKDSPYGYTF
-	TRBV7-8	-	TRBJ1-1	TGTGCCAGCAGTACAGGGCGTAGGACTGAAGCTTTCTTT	CASSTGRRTEAFF
-	TRBV20-1	TRBD2	TRBJ2-1	TGCAGTGCTAGAGAGGTATTCAGCGGGAATAATGAGCAGTTCTTC	CSAREVFSGNNEQFF
few	TRBV20-1	TRBD2	TRBJ2-3	TGCAGTCCGCTCAGTCGATTTCGTGCGGGAGGGTTCTCTAGCACAGATACGCAGTATTTT	CSPLSRFRAGGFSSTDTQYF
-	TRBV12-3/TRBV12-4	TRBD1	TRBJ1-2	TGTGCCAGCAGTCGGACAGGGGCCTATGGCTACACCTTC	CASSRTGAYGYTF
-	TRBV20-1	-	TRBJ2-6	TGCAGTGCTAGCGGCCGAGACTCTGGGGCCAACGTCCTGACTTTC	CSASGRDSGANVLTF
-	TRBV19	TRBD1	TRBJ2-6	TGTGCCAGTAGTAACTACAGGGGGCTTTCTGGGGCCAACGTCCTGACTTTC	CASSNYRGLSGANVLTF
few	TRBV20-1	-	TRBJ1-6	TGCAGTGCTAGAGAGGACTGGTCCAATTCACCCCTCCACTTT	CSAREDWSNSPLHF
-	TRBV27	TRBD1	TRBJ2-7	TGTGCCAGCAGGGCATCAGGGGGCGGCGAGCAGTACTTC	CASRASGGGEQYF
-	TRBV7-3	-	TRBJ1-6	TGTGCCAGCAGCTTAACACAGGATTCACCCCTCCACTTT	CASSLTQDSPLHF
-	TRBV10-3	-	TRBJ1-2	TGTGCCATCAGTGAGGCCCGGGACGGAACTGGCTACACCTTC	CAISEARDGTGYTF
-	TRBV2	-	TRBJ2-7	TGTGCCAGCAGCCTGGTCAGGAGAACCTACGAGCAGTACTTC	CASSLVRRTYEQYF
-	TRBV21-1	-	TRBJ1-2	TGTGCCAGCAACTGGGGGGCGCGGGGCTACACCTTC	CASNWGARGYTF
few	TRBV6-1	TRBD2	TRBJ2-7	TGTGCCAGCAGCCCCGAGACGGGAGGGAGTTACGAGCAGTACTTC	CASSPETGGSYEQYF
few	TRBV28	TRBD2	TRBJ2-5	TGTGCCAGCAGTTTGAGGGAAGCGGGAGGGGAGACCCAGTACTTC	CASSLREAGGETQYF
-	TRBV6-5	TRBD1	TRBJ1-2	TGTGCCAGCAGTTCCCCCGGGACAGGCTATGGCTACACCTTC	CASSSPGTGYGYTF
-	TRBV23-1	-	TRBJ1-5	TGCGCCAGCAGTCAAAATTCAGGGGTTGGGCAGCCCCAGCATTTT	CASSQNSGVGQPQHF
-	TRBV28	TRBD1	TRBJ1-2	TGTGCCAGCAAAACTTATATCTACAGGGGGTGGAACTATGGCTACACCTTC	CASKTYIYRGWNYGYTF
-	TRBV20-1	-	TRBJ2-5	TGCAGTGCTAGAGGACTTAGGAACGTATGGATTGAGACCCAGTACTTC	CSARGLRNVWIETQYF
-	TRBV7-6	TRBD1	TRBJ2-1	TGTGCCAGCAGCCAGGGACAGGCGCTGAACAATGAGCAGTTCTTC	CASSQGQALNNEQFF
-	TRBV20-1	-	TRBJ2-3	TGCAGGTGTTCAGCACTTCGCACAGATACGCAGTATTTT	CRCSALRTDTQYF
-	TRBV20-1	TRBD2	TRBJ2-7	TGCAGTGCTAAACGCGGGACTACCGAGCAGTACTTC	CSAKRGTTEQYF